This T cell receptor beta chain stems from a study of metastatic and nonmetastatic thyroid tumors. Study information: Repertoire data that came from the blood and tumor or nodule tissue of malignant and benign thyroid patients were compared. Study-level results: Benign nodules reportedly had significantly lower TCR beta diversity than malignant thyroid tumors in blood and tumor.

Through MiXCR, TCRdb re-clonotyped the PCR reads. The sample lists approximately 84,000 clones, under 15% occurring once. Treatment of any kind had been given to no patient before thyroid surgery. Germline trimming cut 5 bases from V and 2 bases from J; bases unmatched to any gene: 5. The CDR3 length is 15 residues. About this clone: Its antigen remains unknown.

The V gene is TRBV12-3 or TRBV12-4, the J gene TRBJ2-7; 11 nucleotides match TRBD2. The sequencing input was blood. The sequence was collected from a female donor with papillary thyroid cancer or a benign thyroid nodule (not recorded which). Some clones in this sample may be carry-over from other donors' samples. CDR3 DNA sequence: TGTGCCAGCAGTCCCCTAGCGGGAGGTCCCTACGAGCAGTACTTC. It encodes CASSPLAGGPYEQYF.